Sequencing of this T cell receptor beta chain was carried out in a study of early T cells in non-severe SARS-CoV-2 infection. Across the study: The chains were unpaired, and the sequenced material was bulk RNA from unsorted whole blood. The study's findings and limits: The study's VDJdb matching favored anti-spike CD8 responses and missed private and CD4 specificities.

Attachment of unique molecular identifiers to individual cDNA molecules was performed. TCRdb redid the calling of the 5' RACE reads with MiXCR, one entry per CDR3 protein. The table has over 25,000 distinct CDR3 sequences, 5.5% to 7% seen once. This clonotype was found many times. Its antigen is not identified. One end of the junction varies from germline; a read error may be responsible. The germline CDR1 and CDR2 sequences are MNHEY and SVGAGI. The CDR3 runs to 14 residues. V and J are TRBV6-5 and TRBJ2-7; D call uncertain. The clonotype was recovered from an adult who was a healthcare worker with PCR-confirmed SARS-CoV-2 infection or an uninfected control (not recorded which). The sequenced material came from whole blood. The CDR3 region is CASSSPGSSHEQYF. The CDR3 DNA sequence: TGTGCCAGCAGTTCCCCCGGGTCCTCCCACGAGCAGTACTTC.